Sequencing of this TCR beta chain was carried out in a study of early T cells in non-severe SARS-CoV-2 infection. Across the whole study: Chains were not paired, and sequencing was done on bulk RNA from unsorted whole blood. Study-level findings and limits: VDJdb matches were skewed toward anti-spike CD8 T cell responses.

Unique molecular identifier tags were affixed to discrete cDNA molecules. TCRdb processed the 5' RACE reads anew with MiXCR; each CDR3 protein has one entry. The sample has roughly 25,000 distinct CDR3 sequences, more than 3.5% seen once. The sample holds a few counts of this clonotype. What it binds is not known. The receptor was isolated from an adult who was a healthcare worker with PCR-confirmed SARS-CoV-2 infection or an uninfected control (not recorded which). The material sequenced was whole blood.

The CDR3 loop reads CASSLDSRYEQYF. In DNA form, the CDR3 reads TGTGCCAGCAGCTTAGACAGCCGCTACGAGCAGTACTTC. The J gene is TRBJ2-7, the V gene TRBV7-2, with unresolved D. CDR1 is SGHTA and CDR2 is FQGNSA in the germline V gene. This CDR3 region has 13 residues. V was cut by 1 base and J by 3 bases, with 7 bases left in between.